This TCR beta chain comes out of a study of T cell responses to AZD1222 COVID-19 vaccine. Trimming took 6 bases from V and 2 from J, leaving 13 bases between them. CDR1 is LNHDA, CDR2 SQIVND, per germline (reference sequence). CDR3 length equals 14 residues. Libraries were prepared by immunoSEQ multiplex PCR; TCRdb keeps only in-frame clonotypes and omits some of them. The table has 90,000 to 130,000 clones, roughly 89% seen once. The rearrangement uses TRBV19 and TRBJ2-5; D possibly corresponds to TRBD1 (5 bases). This TCR derives from an adult in good health. Specimen: peripheral blood, collected on day 0 of MenACWY control vaccination. The DNA of the CDR3 is TGTGCCAGTAGCCAATCAGGGTGGCAAGAGACCCAGTACTTC. Translation gives CASSQSGWQETQYF.